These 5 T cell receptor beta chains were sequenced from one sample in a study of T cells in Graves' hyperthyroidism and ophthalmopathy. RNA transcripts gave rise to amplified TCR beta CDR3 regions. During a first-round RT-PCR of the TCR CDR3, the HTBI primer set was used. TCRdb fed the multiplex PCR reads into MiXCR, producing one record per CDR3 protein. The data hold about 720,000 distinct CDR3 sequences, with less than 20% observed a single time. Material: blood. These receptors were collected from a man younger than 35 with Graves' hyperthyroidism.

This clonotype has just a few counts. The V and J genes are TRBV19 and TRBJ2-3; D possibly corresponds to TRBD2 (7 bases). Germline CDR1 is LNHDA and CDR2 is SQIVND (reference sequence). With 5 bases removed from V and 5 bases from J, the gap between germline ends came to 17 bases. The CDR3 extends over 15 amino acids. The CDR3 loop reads CASSPAGDIGDTQYF. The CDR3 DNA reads TGTGCCAGTAGTCCCGCGGGGGACATCGGAGATACGCAGTATTTT.

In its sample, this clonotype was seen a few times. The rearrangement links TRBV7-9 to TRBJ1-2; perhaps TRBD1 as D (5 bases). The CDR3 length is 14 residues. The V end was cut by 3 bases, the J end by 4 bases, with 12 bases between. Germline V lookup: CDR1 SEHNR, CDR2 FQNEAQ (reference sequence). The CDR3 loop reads CASSLSAGGYGYTF. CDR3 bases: TGTGCCAGCAGCTTGTCTGCGGGGGGCTATGGCTACACCTTC.

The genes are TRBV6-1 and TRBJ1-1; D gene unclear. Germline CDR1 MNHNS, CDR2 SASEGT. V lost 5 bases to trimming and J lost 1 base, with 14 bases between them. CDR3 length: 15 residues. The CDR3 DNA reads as TGTGCCAGCAGTTCGCCAGACGGAGCGAACACTGAAGCTTTCTTT. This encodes CASSSPDGANTEAFF.

The DNA for the CDR3 is TGCAGTGCTAAACAGGCTAGCGGGCCTCAAGAGACCCAGTACTTC. Amino acid sequence: CSAKQASGPQETQYF. The chain combines TRBV20-1 with TRBJ2-5; 8 bases fit TRBD2. Trimming cost V 4 bases and J 2 bases; bases outside gene matches: 9. Germline assignment: CDR1 DFQATT and CDR2 SNEGSKA (reference sequence). CDR3 length: 15 residues.

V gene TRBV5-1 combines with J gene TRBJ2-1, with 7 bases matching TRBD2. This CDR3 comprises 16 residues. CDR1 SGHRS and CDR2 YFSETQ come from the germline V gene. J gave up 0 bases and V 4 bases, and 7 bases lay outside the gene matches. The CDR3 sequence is CASSAGGSSSYNEQFF. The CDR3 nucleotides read TGCGCCAGCAGCGCCGGCGGGAGTTCCTCCTACAATGAGCAGTTCTTC.